This T cell receptor beta chain originates from a study of blood T cells in healthy people across ages. The authors ran a second PCR of about 6 to 11 cycles using a sample-barcoded 5' primer and a J-beta primer mix. TCRdb fed the 5' RACE reads into MiXCR, producing one record per CDR3 protein. The data hold 500,000 to 650,000 distinct CDR3 sequences, with 27% observed a single time. This CDR3 has 15 amino acids. Trimming removed 4 bases from V and 1 base from J, with 11 bases in between. Regarding this clonotype: The antigen is not known.

Regarding the study as a whole: PBMC samples, being unsorted, prevented any conclusive comparison of naive and antigen-experienced cells. TCR beta diversity per million T cells fell roughly linearly with age.

Separately, the same data were catalogued under a study of T cells of mothers and their children. According to that study: According to the study, all extracted RNA entered cDNA synthesis at 1.5 ug per 15 ul. Mothers yielded over 9 million CDR3 reads, children approximately 2.8 million each.

This chain uses TRBV12-3 or TRBV12-4 with TRBJ2-4, with TRBD1 as a possible D gene (6 bases). This receptor was obtained from a boy between 2 and 15 years old in good health. Material: blood. CDR3 residues: CASSSRDIAKNIQYF. Written as DNA, the CDR3 is TGTGCCAGCAGTTCCCGGGACATTGCCAAAAACATTCAGTACTTC.